This T cell receptor beta chain was documented in a study of early T cells in non-severe SARS-CoV-2 infection. V lost 5 bases to trimming and J lost 2 bases; unmatched junction nucleotides: 2. The germline V gene has CDR1 MNHEY and CDR2 SVGAGI. The CDR3 has 13 amino acids. TCRdb re-analysed the 5' RACE reads in MiXCR, keeping a single row per CDR3 protein. The sample yields tens of thousands of distinct CDR3 sequences, about 10% seen once. The V gene is TRBV6-5, the J gene TRBJ2-7; TRBD1 matches at 8 bases. This sequence originates from an adult who was a healthcare worker with PCR-confirmed SARS-CoV-2 infection or an uninfected control (not recorded which). The sample consisted of whole blood, taken at baseline. The CDR3 sequence: CASSQGATYEQYF. The CDR3 DNA follows: TGTGCCAGCAGTCAGGGGGCCACCTACGAGCAGTACTTC.